Listed here is a single T cell receptor beta chain. The CDR3 is 21 residues long. Germline V gene sequence: CDR1 SGHRS, CDR2 YFSETQ. The junction had 20 bases not matched to a gene; V was cut back by 1 base and J by 0 bases. The data were taken from a study of cytomegalovirus exposure and HLA in healthy donors. The primer mix had 60 Vbeta and 13 Jbeta primers. Method: immunoSEQ multiplex PCR; TCRdb's copy keeps in-frame clones and lacks some. The data contain about 140,000 clones, 80% to 90% of them singletons. This sequence was found in a woman aged 40 to 50 in good health and CMV-seropositive. Input material: PBMCs. The V call is TRBV5-1, the J call TRBJ2-3, with 7 bases lining up with TRBD2. In nucleotides, the CDR3 is TGCGCCAGCAGCTTGACCCCGCCGAGGGCGGGAGCCGACATAAGCACAGATACGCAGTATTTT. Its translation is CASSLTPPRAGADISTDTQYF.